This T cell receptor (beta chain) stems from a study of response to subunit inactivated influenza vaccine. General study findings and limits: A suggestion made by the authors is that each seasonal influenza vaccination recruits few new T cells.

Each CDR3 protein is one row after TCRdb ran MiXCR on the RT-PCR reads. Here the sample spans 800,000 to 1,000,000 distinct CDR3 sequences, about 20% being singletons. Remarks on this clonotype: The antigen remains undetermined.

The V gene end was trimmed by 0 bases and the J gene end by 0 bases; junction bases not matched to a gene: 13. The CDR3 loop spans 18 amino acids. The germline CDR1 and CDR2 sequences are DFQATT and SNEGSKA (reference sequence). The clonotype was recovered from a man aged 50 to 60 who received an inactivated influenza vaccine. The gene calls are TRBV20-1 and TRBJ2-7; TRBD2 matches 8 bases. This specimen was PBMCs from blood, taken roughly 5 days after vaccination. CDR3 amino acids: CSARDGAATSVFSYEQYF. DNA of the CDR3: TGCAGTGCTAGAGATGGAGCCGCGACTAGCGTTTTCTCCTACGAGCAGTACTTC.